This entry features one T cell receptor (beta chain) sequence. Sequencing used immunoSEQ multiplex PCR; TCRdb keeps in-frame clones, though not all of them. The data show 78,000 or so clones, with roughly 88% seen just once and around 5.7% held by the top ten. This entry belongs to a study of control samples from healthy donors and cancer patients. The germline CDR1 and CDR2 sequences are MNHNS and SASEGT. The CDR3 is 17 amino acids. V was trimmed by 0 bases and J by 3 bases, leaving 15 bases between them. The receptor's source is a woman aged 50 to 60 in good health. The rearrangement links TRBV6-1 to TRBJ1-5; D is unclear. What was sequenced was blood. CDR3 bases: TGTGCCAGCAGTGAAGCTCTGAGGGCTGAATACAATCAGCCCCAGCATTTT. Protein sequence: CASSEALRAEYNQPQHF.